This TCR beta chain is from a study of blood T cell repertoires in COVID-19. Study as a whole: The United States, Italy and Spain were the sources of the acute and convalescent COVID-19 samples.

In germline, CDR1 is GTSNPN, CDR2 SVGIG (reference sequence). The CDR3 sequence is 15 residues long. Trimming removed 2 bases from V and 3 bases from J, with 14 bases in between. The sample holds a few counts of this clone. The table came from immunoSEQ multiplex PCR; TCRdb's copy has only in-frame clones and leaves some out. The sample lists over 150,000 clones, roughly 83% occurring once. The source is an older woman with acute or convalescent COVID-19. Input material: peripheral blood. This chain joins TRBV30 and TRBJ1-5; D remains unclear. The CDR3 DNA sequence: TGTGCCTGGAGTAGCGGCAGCTCCCTCAATCAGCCCCAGCATTTT. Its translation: CAWSSGSSLNQPQHF.